Listed below are T cell receptor beta chains from one sample, sequenced in a study of regulatory T cells in long-lasting Graves disease. TCRdb reanalysed the multiplex PCR reads using MiXCR and keeps one entry per CDR3 protein. The sample lists a few hundred thousand distinct CDR3 sequences, approximately 12% occurring once. The sample was also linked to a second study, of T cells in Graves' hyperthyroidism and ophthalmopathy.

Sample: peripheral blood mononuclear cells (PBMCs), taken at new diagnosis, from a patient treated with antithyroid drugs. Receptor source: a woman between 18 and 29 years old with Graves disease. CDR3s include the opening cysteine and the closing phenylalanine or tryptophan. The D gene is left open where the match is weak. The listing skips clone size in some rows; elsewhere it reads once, few, many or a size class.

few TRBJ2-3 TRBV5-1 . TGCGCCAGCAGCCTACGGGGGGCCGTCGGGTCGAGCACAGATACGCAGTATTTT CASSLRGAVGSSTDTQYF
many TRBJ1-2 TRBV2 . TGTGCCAGCAGTGAAAAAGGCAGGGCCTATGGCTACACCTTC CASSEKGRAYGYTF
many TRBJ2-1 TRBV2 TRBD2 TGTGCCAGCAGTGGCCTACTAGCGGGAGCGGGTGAGCAGTTCTTC CASSGLLAGAGEQFF
few TRBJ1-5 TRBV6-5 TRBD1 TGTGCCAGCAGTTACGCTTCCGGGACAGGCGAATATAGCAATCAGCCCCAGCATTTT CASSYASGTGEYSNQPQHF
. TRBJ1-2 TRBV4-3 . TGCGCCAGCAGCCAATTCGGGGAAGCCGACTATGGCTACACCTTC CASSQFGEADYGYTF
few TRBJ1-1 TRBV15 . TGTGCCACCAGCAGCGCTCCGAACACTGAAGCTTTCTTT CATSSAPNTEAFF
. TRBJ1-1 TRBV28 . TGTGCCAGCAGTTTACAGGACTACACTGAAGCTTTCTTT CASSLQDYTEAFF
many TRBJ2-3 TRBV7-3 TRBD1 TGTGCCAGCAGCTTTGGACAGGGAAGCACAGATACGCAGTATTTT CASSFGQGSTDTQYF
. TRBJ1-2 TRBV29-1 TRBD1 TGCAGCACTCGGACAGGGGAGGCGTATGGCTACACCTTC CSTRTGEAYGYTF
. TRBJ2-1 TRBV10-2 TRBD2 TGCGCCAGCAGTGAGGTCCTAGCGGGAGAGCCGTTCTTC CASSEVLAGEPFF
many TRBJ2-3 TRBV3-1 . TGTGCCAGCAGCCCAATGTCCAGGGGAAATACGCAGTATTTT CASSPMSRGNTQYF
few TRBJ2-1 TRBV7-3 . TGTGCCAGCAGCTTAATTGGCGGGACGAGCTCCTACAATGAGCAGTTCTTC CASSLIGGTSSYNEQFF
. TRBJ2-2 TRBV20-1 TRBD2 TGCAGTGCCGGGGGGTCGAACACCGGGGAGCTGTTTTTT CSAGGSNTGELFF
many TRBJ1-1 TRBV28 TRBD1 TGTGCCAGCAGCTCGGGACAGGGTTATCAAGGAAACACTGAAGCTTTCTTT CASSSGQGYQGNTEAFF
few TRBJ1-1 TRBV29-1 . TGCAGCGTTGAAGGGGGGGGAGATACTGAAGCTTTCTTT CSVEGGGDTEAFF
few TRBJ1-1 TRBV29-1 TRBD1 TGCGGCGTGAGACAGGGTCGTAGTATGAACACTGAAGCTTTCTTT CGVRQGRSMNTEAFF
. TRBJ1-2 TRBV6-1 TRBD1 TGTGCCAGCAGCAACGTCCCGGGACAGGGATACTATGGCTACACCTTC CASSNVPGQGYYGYTF
many TRBJ1-6 TRBV4-1 . TGCGCCAGCAGCCTAAGGGGCATCGATTCACCCCTCCACTTT CASSLRGIDSPLHF
few TRBJ1-4 TRBV6-5 . TGTGCCAGCAGTTCCTTTAATGAAAAACTGTTTTTT CASSSFNEKLFF
many TRBJ2-7 TRBV6-1 . TGTGCGACAGCAAGCAGGGGGAGGGCCGCCTACGAGCAGTACTTC CATASRGRAAYEQYF
many TRBJ1-2 TRBV4-1 . TGCGCCAGCAGGGGTCGGATCGGTCGGTTCCAAACCAACTATGGCTACACCTTC CASRGRIGRFQTNYGYTF
many TRBJ1-5 TRBV28 . TGTGCCAGCAGTCAGGGTTATGGGAATCAGCCCCAGCATTTT CASSQGYGNQPQHF
many TRBJ1-5 TRBV6-2/TRBV6-3 . TGTGCCAGCAGTCAATTGTGGCGGGGTCCCTACGGCAATCAGCCCCAGCATTTT CASSQLWRGPYGNQPQHF
many TRBJ2-2 TRBV20-1 . TGCAGTGCTTCGACAGGGGCGGGGGACACCGGGGAGCTGTTTTTT CSASTGAGDTGELFF
. TRBJ2-5 TRBV9 . TGTGCCAGCAGTCGAGACGCGGGTACCGAGACCCAGTACTTC CASSRDAGTETQYF
many TRBJ2-3 TRBV9 . TGTGCCAGCAGCCCCCGTTTAGGGTGGACTAGCACAGATACGCAGTATTTT CASSPRLGWTSTDTQYF
. TRBJ2-2 TRBV28 TRBD2 TGTGCCAGCAGTTCGTACGGCGGGGGGAACACCGGGGAGCCGTTTTTT CASSSYGGGNTGEPFF
many TRBJ1-4 TRBV14 . TGTGCCAGCAGCTACGGGACGGAGAATGAAAAACTGTTTTTT CASSYGTENEKLFF
few TRBJ1-2 TRBV10-3 . TGTGCCATCAGTGAGTCCCGGGGAGCGAAGGACTATGGCTACACCTTC CAISESRGAKDYGYTF
many TRBJ2-1 TRBV24-1 TRBD2 TGTGCCACCAGTGACCCAAGCGGGGGGGCCGAGAATGAGCAGTTCTTC CATSDPSGGAENEQFF
many TRBJ1-5 TRBV20-1 . TGCAGTGCTAGAGATCAGATCGATCAGCCCCAGCATTTT CSARDQIDQPQHF
many TRBJ1-1 TRBV6-1 . TGTGCCAGCAGTGTCCCCGAGAGCCCTGAAGCTTTCTTT CASSVPESPEAFF
many TRBJ2-3 TRBV20-1 TRBD2 TGCAGTGCTTCGGGGACTAGCGGTAGCACAGATACGCAGTATTTT CSASGTSGSTDTQYF
many TRBJ1-2 TRBV5-1 . TGCGCCAGCAGTCCCGGGAGCTACCTCTATGGCTACACCTTC CASSPGSYLYGYTF
. TRBJ2-3 TRBV12-3/TRBV12-4 . TGTGCCAGCAGCCCTTTAGGGTTTTCCACAGATACGCAGTATTTT CASSPLGFSTDTQYF
many TRBJ2-1 TRBV12-3/TRBV12-4 TRBD2 TGTGCCAGCAGGGGGACTAGCGGGACCGATGAGCAGTTCTTC CASRGTSGTDEQFF
many TRBJ1-3 TRBV5-1 . TGCGCCAGCAGACGGCAACAGGGACCTGGAAACACCATATATTTT CASRRQQGPGNTIYF
many TRBJ2-3 TRBV5-6 . TGTGCCAGCAGCTTGGCCTGGGAGGAGACCAGCACAGATACGCAGTATTTT CASSLAWEETSTDTQYF
. TRBJ1-2 TRBV7-6 . TGTGCCAGCAGCTTAGAGCGGGGGGGCTCTGGCTACACCTTC CASSLERGGSGYTF
once TRBJ2-1 TRBV28 . TGTGCCAGCAGTTCCTCCGGGTCCCCATACAATGAGCAGTTCTTC CASSSSGSPYNEQFF
. TRBJ2-7 TRBV4-3 . TGCGCCAGCAGCCAAGGGAGAAGACTCACGACTCCCGAGCAGTACTTC CASSQGRRLTTPEQYF
many TRBJ2-5 TRBV20-1 TRBD2 TGCAGTGCTAGAGCCCCTAGCGGGGGGTGGGGAGAGACCCAGTACTTC CSARAPSGGWGETQYF
many TRBJ2-1 TRBV19 . TGTGCCAGTAGTGCTCTCGGGTCTGGGGGCTACAATGAGCAGTTCTTC CASSALGSGGYNEQFF
few TRBJ2-1 TRBV12-3/TRBV12-4 . TGTGCCAGCACCCAAGGGGTACTAGCTGGGTTCAATGAGCAGTTCTTC CASTQGVLAGFNEQFF
many TRBJ2-1 TRBV7-2 . TGTGCCAGCAGCTTGAGACTTCGCAATGAGCAGTTCTTC CASSLRLRNEQFF
many TRBJ2-7 TRBV12-3/TRBV12-4 TRBD1 TGTGCCAGCAGTTTTAGATGGACAGGGGGTAACGAGCAGTACTTC CASSFRWTGGNEQYF
. TRBJ1-1 TRBV10-3 . TGTGCCATCAACAGCAATAAGAGAGAAGCTTTCTTT CAINSNKREAFF
many TRBJ1-4 TRBV2 . TGTGCCAGCGGATTATCCGGGACTGGCCTCGAAAAACTGGTTTTT CASGLSGTGLEKLVF
many TRBJ2-7 TRBV28 . TGTGCCAGCAGTTTAGGACTATCCCGTTTCGAGCAGTACTTC CASSLGLSRFEQYF
many TRBJ2-1 TRBV24-1 TRBD2 TGTGCCACCAGTGATGCCACTAGCGGCAGAACCTACAATGAGCAGTTCTTC CATSDATSGRTYNEQFF
few TRBJ2-5 TRBV29-1 . TGCAGCGTTGAAGCTGGACAAGAGACCCAGTACTTC CSVEAGQETQYF
few TRBJ2-7 TRBV6-2/TRBV6-3 . TGTGCCAGCAGTTACCTGAGGACCTACGAGCAGTACTTC CASSYLRTYEQYF
many TRBJ1-3 TRBV27 TRBD1 TGTGCCAGCATTCATCTTCCGGGACAGGCCTCTGGAAACACCATATATTTT CASIHLPGQASGNTIYF